This T cell receptor (beta chain) was identified during a study of T cell repertoires in cytomegalovirus infection. Overall study context: Well-studied HLA-B-restricted epitopes and recently identified HLA-C-restricted epitopes of CMV were both used in the study.

V shed 4 bases and J 6 bases; nucleotides not matched to a gene: 6. The CDR3 contains 13 residues. Per the germline V gene, CDR1 is MNHEY and CDR2 is SMNVEV (reference sequence). Via MiXCR, TCRdb re-called the reads, giving one row per CDR3 protein. The sample contains approximately 120,000 distinct CDR3 sequences, 32% of which appear only once. Concerning this clonotype itself: Its antigen is undetermined.

Material: CD8+ T cells from cultured PBMCs, obtained from culture after CMV antigen stimulation. This chain connects TRBV27 to TRBJ2-7; TRBD1 agrees at 7 bases. The receptor comes from a human donor in good health (CMV status not recorded). Some clones in this sample may be carry-over from other donors' samples. The CDR3 nucleotides read TGTGCCAGCAGTTCGACAGGGTTCGGCGAGCAGTACTTC. This sequence encodes CASSSTGFGEQYF.